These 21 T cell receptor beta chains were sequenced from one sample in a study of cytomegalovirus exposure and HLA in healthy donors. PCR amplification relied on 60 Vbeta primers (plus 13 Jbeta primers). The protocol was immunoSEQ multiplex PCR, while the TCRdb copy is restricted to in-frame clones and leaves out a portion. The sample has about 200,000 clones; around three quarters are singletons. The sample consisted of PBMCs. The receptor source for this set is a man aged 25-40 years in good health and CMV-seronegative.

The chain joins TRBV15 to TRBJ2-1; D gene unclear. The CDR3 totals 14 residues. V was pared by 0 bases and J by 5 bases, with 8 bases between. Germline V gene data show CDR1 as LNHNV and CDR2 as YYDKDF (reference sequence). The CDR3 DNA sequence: TGTGCCACCAGCAGAGAAGTAGTACACAATGAGCAGTTCTTC. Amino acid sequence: CATSREVVHNEQFF.

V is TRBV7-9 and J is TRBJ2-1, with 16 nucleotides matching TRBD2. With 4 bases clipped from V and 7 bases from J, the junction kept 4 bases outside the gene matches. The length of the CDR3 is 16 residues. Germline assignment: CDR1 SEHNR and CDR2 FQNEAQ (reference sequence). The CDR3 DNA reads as TGTGCCAGCAGCTCCCCGGGACTAGCGGGAGGGAATGAGCAGTTCTTC. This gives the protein CASSSPGLAGGNEQFF.

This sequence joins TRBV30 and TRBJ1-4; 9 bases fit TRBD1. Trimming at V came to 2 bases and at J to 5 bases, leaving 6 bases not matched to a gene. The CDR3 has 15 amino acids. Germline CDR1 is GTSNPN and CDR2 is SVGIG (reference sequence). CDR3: CAWSSPTGGNEKLFF. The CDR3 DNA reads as TGTGCCTGGAGTTCCCCGACAGGGGGAAATGAAAAACTGTTTTTT.

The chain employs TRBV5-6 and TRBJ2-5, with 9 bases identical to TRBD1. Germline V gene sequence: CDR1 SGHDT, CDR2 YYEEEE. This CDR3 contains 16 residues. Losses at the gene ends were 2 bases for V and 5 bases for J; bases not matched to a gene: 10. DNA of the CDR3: TGTGCCAGCAGCTTTCGGGGGGACAGGGATTACGAGACCCAGTACTTC. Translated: CASSFRGDRDYETQYF.

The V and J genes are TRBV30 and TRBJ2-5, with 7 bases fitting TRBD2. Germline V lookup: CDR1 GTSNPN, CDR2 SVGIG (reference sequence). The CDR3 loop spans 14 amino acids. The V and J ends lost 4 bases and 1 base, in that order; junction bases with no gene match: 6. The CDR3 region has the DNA TGTGCCTGGAAAGGGAGCGGGATCCAAGAGACCCAGTACTTC. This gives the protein CAWKGSGIQETQYF.

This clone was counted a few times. CDR3 in DNA: TGCGCCAGCAGCCCGTACCCCGGACAGATTAGCAATCAGCCCCAGCATTTT. Translating gives CASSPYPGQISNQPQHF. The chain has TRBV5-1 and TRBJ1-5, with D possibly being TRBD1 (6 bases). Trimming cost V 4 bases and J 0 bases, with 17 bases left between them. The CDR3 extends over 17 amino acids. The germline V gene has CDR1 SGHRS and CDR2 YFSETQ.

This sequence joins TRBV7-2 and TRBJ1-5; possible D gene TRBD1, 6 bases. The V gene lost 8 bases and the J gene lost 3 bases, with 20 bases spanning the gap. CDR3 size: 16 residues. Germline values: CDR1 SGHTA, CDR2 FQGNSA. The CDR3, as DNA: TGTGCCAGCGGCCGAGGGTTCAGGGGACCCAATCAGCCCCAGCATTTT. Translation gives CASGRGFRGPNQPQHF.

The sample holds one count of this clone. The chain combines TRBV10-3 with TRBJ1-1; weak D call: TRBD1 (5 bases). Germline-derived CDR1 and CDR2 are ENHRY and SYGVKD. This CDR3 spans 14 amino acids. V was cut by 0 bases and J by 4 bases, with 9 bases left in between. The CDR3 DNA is TGTGCCATCAGTGAGTCAGGGGCCCTCACTGAAGCTTTCTTT. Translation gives CAISESGALTEAFF.

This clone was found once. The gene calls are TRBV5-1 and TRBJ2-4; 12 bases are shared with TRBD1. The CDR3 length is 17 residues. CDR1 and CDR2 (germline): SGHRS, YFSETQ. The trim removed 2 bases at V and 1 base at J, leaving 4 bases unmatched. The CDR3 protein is CASSFLGQGAAKNIQYF. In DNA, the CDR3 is TGCGCCAGCAGCTTTCTGGGACAGGGGGCGGCCAAAAACATTCAGTACTTC.

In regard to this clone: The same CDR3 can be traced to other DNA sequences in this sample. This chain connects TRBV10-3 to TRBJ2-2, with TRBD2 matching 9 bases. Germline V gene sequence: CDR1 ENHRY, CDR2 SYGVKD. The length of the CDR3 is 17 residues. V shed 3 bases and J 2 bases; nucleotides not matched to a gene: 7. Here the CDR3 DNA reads TGTGCCATCAGTGAATCCCGACTAGCGGTAAACACCGGGGAGCTGTTTTTT. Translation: CAISESRLAVNTGELFF.

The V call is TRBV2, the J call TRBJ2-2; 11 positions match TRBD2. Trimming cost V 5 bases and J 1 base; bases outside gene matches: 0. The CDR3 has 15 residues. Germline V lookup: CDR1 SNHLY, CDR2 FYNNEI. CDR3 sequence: CASSLAGGNTGELFF. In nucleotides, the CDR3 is TGTGCCAGCAGTCTAGCGGGAGGGAACACCGGGGAGCTGTTTTTT.

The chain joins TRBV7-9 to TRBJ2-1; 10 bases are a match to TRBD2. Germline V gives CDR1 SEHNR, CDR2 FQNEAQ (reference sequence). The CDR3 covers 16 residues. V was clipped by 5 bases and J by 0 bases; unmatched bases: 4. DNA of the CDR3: TGTGCCAGCAGCCCTAGGACTAGCGGCTCCTACAATGAGCAGTTCTTC. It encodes CASSPRTSGSYNEQFF.

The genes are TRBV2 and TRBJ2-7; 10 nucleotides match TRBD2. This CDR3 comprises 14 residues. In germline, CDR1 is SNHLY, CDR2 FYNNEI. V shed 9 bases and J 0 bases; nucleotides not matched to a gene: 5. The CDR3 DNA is TGTGCCAGTAACCTAGCGGGGGTCTCCTACGAGCAGTACTTC. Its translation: CASNLAGVSYEQYF.

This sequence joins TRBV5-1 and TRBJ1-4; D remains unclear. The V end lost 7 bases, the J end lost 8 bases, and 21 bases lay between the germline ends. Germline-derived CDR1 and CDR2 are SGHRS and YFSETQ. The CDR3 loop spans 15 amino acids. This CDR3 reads CASSFSVGGLEKLFF. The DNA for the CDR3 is TGCGCCAGCTCTTTTTCCGTAGGAGGATTGGAAAAACTGTTTTTT. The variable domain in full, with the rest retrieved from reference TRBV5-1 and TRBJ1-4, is KAGVTQTPRYLIKTRGQQVTLSCSPISGHRSVSWYQQTPGQGLQFLFEYFSETQRNKGNFPGRFSGRQFSNSRSEMNVSTLELGDSALYLCASSFSVGGLEKLFFGSGTQLSVL.

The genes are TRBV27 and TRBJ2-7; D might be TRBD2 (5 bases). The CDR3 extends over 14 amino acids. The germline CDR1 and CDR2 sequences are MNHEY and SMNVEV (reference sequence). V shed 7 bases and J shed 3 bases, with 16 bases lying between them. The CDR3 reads CASKGDGIGYEQYF. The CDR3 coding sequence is TGTGCCAGCAAAGGTGACGGGATCGGCTACGAGCAGTACTTC.

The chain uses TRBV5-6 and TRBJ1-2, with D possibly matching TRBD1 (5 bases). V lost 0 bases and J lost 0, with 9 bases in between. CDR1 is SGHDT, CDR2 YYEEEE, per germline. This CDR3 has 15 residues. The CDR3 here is CASSLGGTSNYGYTF. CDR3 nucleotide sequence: TGTGCCAGCAGCTTGGGTGGGACTTCTAACTATGGCTACACCTTC.

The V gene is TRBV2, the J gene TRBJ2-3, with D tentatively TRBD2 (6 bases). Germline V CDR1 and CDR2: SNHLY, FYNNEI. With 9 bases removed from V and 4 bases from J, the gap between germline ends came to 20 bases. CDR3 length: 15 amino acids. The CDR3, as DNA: TGTGCCAGTCCTGGGGACTGGCAAGCGGCAGATACGCAGTATTTT. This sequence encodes CASPGDWQAADTQYF.

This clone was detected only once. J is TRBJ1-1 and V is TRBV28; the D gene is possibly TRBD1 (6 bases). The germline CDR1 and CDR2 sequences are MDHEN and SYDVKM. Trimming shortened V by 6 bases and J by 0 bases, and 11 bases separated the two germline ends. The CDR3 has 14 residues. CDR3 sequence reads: CASSPGAMNTEAFF. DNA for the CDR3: TGTGCCAGCAGCCCAGGGGCCATGAACACTGAAGCTTTCTTT.

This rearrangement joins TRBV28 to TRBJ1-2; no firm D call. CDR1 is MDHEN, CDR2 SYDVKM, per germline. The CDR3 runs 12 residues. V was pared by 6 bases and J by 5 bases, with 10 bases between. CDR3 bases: TGTGCCAGCAGGTACTTCCCGTATGGCTACACCTTC. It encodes CASRYFPYGYTF.

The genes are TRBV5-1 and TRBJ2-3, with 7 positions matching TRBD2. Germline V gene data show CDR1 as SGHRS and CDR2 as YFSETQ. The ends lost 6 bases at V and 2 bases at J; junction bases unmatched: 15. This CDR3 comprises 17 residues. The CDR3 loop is CASIGHPVSGFTDTQYF. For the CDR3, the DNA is TGCGCCAGCATCGGGCATCCCGTTAGCGGGTTCACAGATACGCAGTATTTT.

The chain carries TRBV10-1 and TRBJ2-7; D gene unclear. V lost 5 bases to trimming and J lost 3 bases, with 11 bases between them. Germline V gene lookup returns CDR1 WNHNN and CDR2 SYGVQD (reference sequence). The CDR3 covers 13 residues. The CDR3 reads CASSPHSGYEQYF. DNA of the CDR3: TGCGCCAGCAGTCCTCATTCGGGCTACGAGCAGTACTTC.